This T cell receptor (beta chain) was profiled in a study of T-cell memory formation after mild COVID-19. On the study more broadly: TCR clustering was largely donor specific.

The CDR3 has 13 amino acids. Germline V gene lookup returns CDR1 SQVTM and CDR2 ANQGSEA. V gave up 4 bases and J gave up 0 bases, with 9 bases separating them. Each CDR3 protein gets one entry after TCRdb re-called the 5' RACE reads with MiXCR. The profile shows hundreds of thousands of distinct CDR3 sequences, about a sixth of them singletons. Regarding the study as a whole: The study found contracting CD4+ clones mainly in CM and EM and contracting CD8+ clones in EMRA.

A word on this clonotype: Antigen unknown.

The sample comprised PBMCs or a T cell subset sorted from them (not recorded which). This clonotype was obtained from an adult woman who had mild COVID-19 (a few samples of this study predate the infection). Cell type and time point are not known. This chain uses TRBV29-1 with TRBJ1-1, with unresolved D. The CDR3 bases are TGCAGCGTTGTACAGAGATTGAACACTGAAGCTTTCTTT. This sequence encodes CSVVQRLNTEAFF.